The 17 T cell receptor beta chains below all came from one sample that was sequenced in a study of T cell responses to AZD1222 COVID-19 vaccine. The protocol was immunoSEQ multiplex PCR, while the TCRdb copy is restricted to in-frame clones and leaves out a portion. The table shows around 83,000 clones, with roughly nine tenths occurring only once. Source: peripheral blood, taken on day 0 of AZD1222 vaccination. The origin of the receptors is an adult in good health.

The chain links TRBV7-2 to TRBJ2-7; 14 positions match TRBD2. Germline V CDR1 and CDR2: SGHTA, FQGNSA. The CDR3 has 18 residues. V lost 3 bases to trimming and J lost 3 bases; unmatched junction nucleotides: 10. The CDR3 DNA is TGTGCCAGCAGCTTTAAAGGGGGGACTAGCGGGAGTATCTACGAGCAGTACTTC. Translating gives CASSFKGGTSGSIYEQYF.

This rearrangement joins TRBV19 to TRBJ2-5; TRBD1 matches at 7 bases. CDR3 length: 16 amino acids. From germline, CDR1 is LNHDA and CDR2 SQIVND (reference sequence). With V trimmed by 1 base and J by 2 bases, 7 bases remained unmatched. CDR3 in amino acids: CASSIVTGSPQETQYF. CDR3 coding DNA: TGTGCCAGTAGTATAGTGACAGGGTCCCCACAAGAGACCCAGTACTTC.

The chain carries TRBV19 and TRBJ1-5; 9 positions agree with TRBD1. The CDR3 runs to 15 residues. V shed 6 bases, J shed 4 bases, and the junction held 7 bases outside the gene matches. CDR1 is LNHDA and CDR2 is SQIVND in the germline V gene (reference sequence). The CDR3 DNA reads TGTGCCAGTAGCGACACAGGGGGCTGGAATCAGCCCCAGCATTTT. It is translated as CASSDTGGWNQPQHF.

J is TRBJ2-7 and V is TRBV25-1, with D perhaps given as TRBD1 or TRBD2 (5 bases each). Germline lookup yields CDR1 MGHDK and CDR2 SYGVNS. V was shortened by 7 bases and J by 1 base, with 14 bases between the two germline ends. This CDR3 has 14 residues. Here the CDR3 DNA reads TGTGCCAGCAAACCATCCGGGACGTCCTACGAGCAGTACTTC. Amino acid sequence: CASKPSGTSYEQYF.

CDR3 region: CASSLWQGGGYTF. The CDR3 bases are TGTGCCAGCAGTTTATGGCAGGGTGGAGGCTACACCTTC. V usage is TRBV28 and J usage is TRBJ1-2, with D tentatively TRBD1 (5 bases). Trimming removed 0 bases from V and 8 bases from J, with 10 bases in between. Germline values: CDR1 MDHEN, CDR2 SYDVKM. The CDR3 sequence is 13 residues long.

In this sample, this clone turned up once. The CDR3 sequence is CASSPLSGQGAILEQFF. The CDR3 nucleotides are TGTGCCAGCAGCCCTCTCTCTGGACAGGGGGCCATCCTTGAGCAGTTCTTC. V usage is TRBV5-8 and J usage is TRBJ2-1; 11 nucleotides agree with TRBD1. V lost 4 bases and J lost 9; bases outside the gene matches: 15. Germline V gene data show CDR1 as SGHTS and CDR2 as YDEGEE. The CDR3 has 17 amino acids.

The chain couples TRBV24-1 to TRBJ1-1, with D unclear. Germline CDR1 KGHDR, CDR2 SFDVKD. Trimming pared 2 bases from V and 5 bases from J, leaving 8 bases between. The CDR3 is 13 residues long. The CDR3 region has the DNA TGTGCCACCAGTGATTCTCGAAGGACTGAAGCTTTCTTT. Residues: CATSDSRRTEAFF.

This chain links TRBV7-8 with TRBJ2-3; perhaps TRBD1 as D (6 bases). V lost 2 bases, J lost 2 bases, and 20 bases lay in between. The CDR3 consists of 18 residues. Per germline, CDR1 SGHVS and CDR2 FQNEAQ. The DNA of the CDR3 is TGTGCCAGCAGCTTAAATATTTATCGGCAGGGGAACACAGATACGCAGTATTTT. This sequence encodes CASSLNIYRQGNTDTQYF.

V is TRBV7-9 and J is TRBJ1-6; D perhaps matches TRBD1 (5 bases). Trimming pared 7 bases from V and 6 bases from J, leaving 10 bases between. The CDR3 loop spans 13 amino acids. Looked up from germline, CDR1 is SEHNR and CDR2 is FQNEAQ (reference sequence). The CDR3 is CASKGLPNSPLHF. CDR3 DNA sequence: TGTGCCAGCAAGGGACTGCCTAATTCACCCCTCCACTTT.

The chain has TRBV2 and TRBJ1-4; a weak D match, TRBD1 (6 bases). Germline loops: CDR1 SNHLY, CDR2 FYNNEI. Between the trimmed V and J ends, which lost 6 bases and 5 bases, there was a span of 13 bases. The CDR3 totals 14 residues. CDR3 nucleotide sequence: TGTGCCAGCAGGAGGAGGGGGAAAAATGAAAAACTGTTTTTT. This codes for CASRRRGKNEKLFF.

The CDR3 region has the DNA TGTGCCAGTAGTATCCGGGGACTAGATACGCAGTATTTT. Translation gives CASSIRGLDTQYF. The chain uses TRBV19 and TRBJ2-3; perhaps TRBD2 as D (6 bases). CDR1 is LNHDA and CDR2 is SQIVND in the germline V gene (reference sequence). The CDR3 runs to 13 residues. Between the trimmed V and J ends, which lost 3 bases and 5 bases, there was a span of 9 bases.

The genes are TRBV21-1 and TRBJ2-2. TRBV21-1 is designated a pseudogene. The CDR3 length is 16 residues. CDR3 in amino acids: CASSKKTPKYTGELFF. The CDR3 DNA sequence: TGTGCCAGCAGCAAAAAAACCCCAAAGTACACCGGGGAGCTGTTTTTT.

The CDR3 here is CASSPGQGRRGGTDTQYF. As DNA, the CDR3 is TGTGCCAGCTCCCCCGGACAGGGGAGGAGGGGGGGCACAGATACGCAGTATTTT. This chain links TRBV28 with TRBJ2-3; TRBD1 matches at 9 bases. J was trimmed by 1 base and V by 8 bases; bases with no gene match: 16. The CDR3 is made up of 18 amino acids. Germline V gene sequence: CDR1 MDHEN, CDR2 SYDVKM.

This chain connects TRBV9 to TRBJ1-1, with D uncertain. V was trimmed by 4 bases and J by 3 bases, leaving 10 bases between them. The germline CDR1 and CDR2 sequences are SGDLS and YYNGEE. CDR3 length: 13 amino acids. DNA of the CDR3: TGTGCCAGCAGCCGTGGAGACTACACTGAAGCTTTCTTT. This codes for CASSRGDYTEAFF.

This chain connects TRBV28 to TRBJ1-3; TRBD1 agrees at 7 bases. J lost 0 bases, V lost 6 bases, and 2 bases had no gene match. This CDR3 region has 14 residues. Germline V CDR1 and CDR2: MDHEN, SYDVKM. The CDR3 DNA is TGTGCCAGCAGGACAGGGACCTCTGGAAACACCATATATTTT. The encoded protein is CASRTGTSGNTIYF.

The rearrangement links TRBV7-9 to TRBJ1-4; 7 bases fit TRBD1. With V trimmed by 5 bases and J by 0 bases, 6 bases remained unmatched. This CDR3 region has 16 residues. Germline V gives CDR1 SEHNR, CDR2 FQNEAQ (reference sequence). CDR3 nucleotides: TGTGCCAGCAGCCCACCCAGGGGGACAACTAATGAAAAACTGTTTTTT. Translated, it gives CASSPPRGTTNEKLFF.

Remarks on this clone: At one boundary the junction diverges from the germline segment, which might be a read error. The chain recombines TRBV7-7 with TRBJ2-3; 9 bases are shared with TRBD1. This CDR3 region has 16 residues. Germline values: CDR1 SSHAT, CDR2 FNYEAQ (reference sequence). The CDR3 coding sequence is TGTGCTAGCAGCTTAGGGACAGGGAGATCTACAGATACGCAGTATTTT. Its translation is CASSLGTGRSTDTQYF.